Sequencing of this TCR beta chain was carried out in a study of shared clonotypes between healthy human individuals. The study's findings and limits: Owing to a small donor count, the genetic and exposure-history diversity represented was limited.

Details on this clone: No antigen is known for it.

Assay: immunoSEQ multiplex PCR; the TCRdb copy retains only in-frame clones and omits some. The sample includes around 330,000 clones, under 80% seen only once; the top ten take approximately 10%. CDR1 and CDR2 (germline): SGHTA, FQGNSA. This CDR3 is built from 15 residues. V was pared by 6 bases and J by 4 bases, with 16 bases between. The chain combines TRBV7-2 with TRBJ2-1; D uncertain. This receptor was identified in a man aged 30 to 45 in good health. Sequenced sample: memory CD4+ T cells sorted from blood. Subset of the sample: CD45RA-negative fraction. CDR3 protein: CASRSPGAPYNEQFF. In nucleotides, the CDR3 is TGTGCCAGCAGAAGCCCGGGCGCGCCTTACAATGAGCAGTTCTTC.